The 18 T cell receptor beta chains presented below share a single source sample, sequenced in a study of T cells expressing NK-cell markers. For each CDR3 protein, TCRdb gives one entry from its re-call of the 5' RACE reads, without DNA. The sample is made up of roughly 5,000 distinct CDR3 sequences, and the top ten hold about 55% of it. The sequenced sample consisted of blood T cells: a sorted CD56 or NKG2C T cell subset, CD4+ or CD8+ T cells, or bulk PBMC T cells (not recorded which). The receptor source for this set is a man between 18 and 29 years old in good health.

The chain's CDR3 is CSASSRQTNEQFF. This sequence joins TRBV20-1 and TRBJ2-1. Germline lookup yields CDR1 DFQATT and CDR2 SNEGSKA (reference sequence). CDR3 length equals 13 residues.

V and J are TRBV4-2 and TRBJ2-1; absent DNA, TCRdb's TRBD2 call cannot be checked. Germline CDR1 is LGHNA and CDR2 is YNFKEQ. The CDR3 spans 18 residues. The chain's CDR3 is CASSQGTSGRASYNEQFF.

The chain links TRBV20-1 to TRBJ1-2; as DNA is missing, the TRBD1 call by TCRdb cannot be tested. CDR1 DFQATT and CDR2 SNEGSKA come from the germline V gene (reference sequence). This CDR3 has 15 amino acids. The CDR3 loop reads CSAKQTGTASYGYTF.

The chain's CDR3 is CASSPRDSEAEQYF. The chain is built from TRBV7-3 and TRBJ2-7; TCRdb's D call, TRBD1, is unchecked because there is no DNA. The CDR3 sequence is 14 residues long. Germline-derived CDR1 and CDR2 are SGHTA and FQGTGA.

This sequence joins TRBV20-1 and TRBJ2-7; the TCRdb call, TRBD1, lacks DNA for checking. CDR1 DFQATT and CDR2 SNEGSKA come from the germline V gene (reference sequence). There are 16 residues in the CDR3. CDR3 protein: CSARHLGQGDFYEQYF.

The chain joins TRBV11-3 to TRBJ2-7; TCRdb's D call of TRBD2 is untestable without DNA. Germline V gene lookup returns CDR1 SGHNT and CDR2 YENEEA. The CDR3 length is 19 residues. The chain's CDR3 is CASSLGLAGGLKVAYEQYF.

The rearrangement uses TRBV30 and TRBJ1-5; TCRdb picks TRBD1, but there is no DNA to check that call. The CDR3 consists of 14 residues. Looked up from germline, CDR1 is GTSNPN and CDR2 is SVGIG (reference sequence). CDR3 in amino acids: CAWSGGQASQPQHF.

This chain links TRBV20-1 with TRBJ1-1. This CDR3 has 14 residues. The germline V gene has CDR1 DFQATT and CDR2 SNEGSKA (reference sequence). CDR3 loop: CSARDMGSWTEAFF.

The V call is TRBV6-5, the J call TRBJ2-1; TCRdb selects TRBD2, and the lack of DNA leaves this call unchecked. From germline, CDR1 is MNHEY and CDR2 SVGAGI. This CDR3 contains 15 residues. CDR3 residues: CASSFTSGSYNEQFF.

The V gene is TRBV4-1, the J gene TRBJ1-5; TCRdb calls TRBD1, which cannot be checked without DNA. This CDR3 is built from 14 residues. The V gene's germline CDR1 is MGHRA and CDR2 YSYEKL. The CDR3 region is CASSQVRANQPQHF.

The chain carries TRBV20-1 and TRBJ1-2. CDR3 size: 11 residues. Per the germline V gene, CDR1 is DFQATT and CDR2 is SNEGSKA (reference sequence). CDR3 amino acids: CSAGGSYGYTF.

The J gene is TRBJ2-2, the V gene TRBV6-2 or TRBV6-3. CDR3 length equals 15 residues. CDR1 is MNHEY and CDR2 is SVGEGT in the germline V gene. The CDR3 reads CASSYVAEPTGELFF.

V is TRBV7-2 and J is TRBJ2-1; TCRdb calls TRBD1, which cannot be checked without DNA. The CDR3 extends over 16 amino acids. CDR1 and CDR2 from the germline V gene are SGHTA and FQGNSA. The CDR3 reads CASSLAGFPSPPEQFF. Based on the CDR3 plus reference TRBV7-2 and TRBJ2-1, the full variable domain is GAGVSQSPSNKVTEKGKDVELRCDPISGHTALYWYRQSLGQGLEFLIYFQGNSAPDKSGLPSDRFSAERTGGSVSTLTIQRTQQEDSAVYLCASSLAGFPSPPEQFFGPGTRLTVL.

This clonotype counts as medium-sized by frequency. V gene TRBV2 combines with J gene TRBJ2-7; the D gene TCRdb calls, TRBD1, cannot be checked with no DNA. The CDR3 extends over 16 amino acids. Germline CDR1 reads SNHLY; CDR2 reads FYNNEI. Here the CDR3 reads CASRRDGSNLSYEQYF.

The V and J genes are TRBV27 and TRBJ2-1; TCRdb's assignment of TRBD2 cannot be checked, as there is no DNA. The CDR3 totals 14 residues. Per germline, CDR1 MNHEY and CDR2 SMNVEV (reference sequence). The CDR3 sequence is CASSSGTSGTEQFF.

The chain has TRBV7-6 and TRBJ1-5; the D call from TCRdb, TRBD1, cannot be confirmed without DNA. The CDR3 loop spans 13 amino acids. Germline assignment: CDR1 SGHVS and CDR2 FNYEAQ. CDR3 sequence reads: CASSFGTNHPQHF.

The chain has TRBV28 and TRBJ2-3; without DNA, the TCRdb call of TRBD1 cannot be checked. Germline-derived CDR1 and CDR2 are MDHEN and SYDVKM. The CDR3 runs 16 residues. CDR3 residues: CASSRWDRESTDTQYF.

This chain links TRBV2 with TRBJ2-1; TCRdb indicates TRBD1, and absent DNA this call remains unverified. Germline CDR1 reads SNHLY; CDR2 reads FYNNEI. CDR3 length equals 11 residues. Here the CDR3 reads CATTSPQSGFF.